The present T cell receptor (beta chain) was sequenced within a study of blood T cell repertoires in COVID-19. All recovered Cohort 3 donors got two negative PCRs, got clearance, or saw symptom resolution. Repertoires were generated with immunoSEQ multiplex PCR, while TCRdb's copy carries only in-frame clones and drops some. The sample includes a few hundred thousand clones, more than 80% of them seen just once. The V end lost 6 bases, the J end lost 5 bases, and 10 bases lay between the germline ends. There are 12 residues in the CDR3. Germline CDR1 is SNHLY and CDR2 is FYNNEI. This chain links TRBV2 with TRBJ2-5, with D hard to call. Sequencing input: PBMCs or T cells enriched from blood (not recorded which). This TCR was sampled from a man younger than 30 who had recovered from COVID-19. The CDR3: CASRAFGETQYF. In DNA form, the CDR3 reads TGTGCCAGCAGGGCTTTTGGTGAGACCCAGTACTTC.